The 16 T cell receptor beta chains below were found in one sample sequenced in a study of control samples from healthy donors and cancer patients (dated by TCRdb to 2020 to 2022). Library generation was performed with the immunoSEQ multiplex PCR assay. This immuneACCESS table, as held by TCRdb, lists in-frame sequences with V and J called but not all clones. Of the missing ones, under half trace to an unresolved V gene in checked studies; the others have no known cause. For this sample there are about 140,000 clones; about 89% appear just once. The leading ten clones occupy 7.1% of the sample. The sample was blood. Receptors originate from a man younger than 30 in good health.

J is TRBJ2-5 and V is TRBV30; 7 bases are shared with TRBD1. CDR1 and CDR2 from the germline V gene are GTSNPN and SVGIG (reference sequence). The junction had 5 bases not matched to a gene; V was cut back by 0 bases and J by 1 base. The CDR3 covers 15 residues. The CDR3 nucleotides read TGTGCCTGGAGTGTAGGGGGCGGAGTCCAAGAGACCCAGTACTTC. Amino acids: CAWSVGGGVQETQYF.

The V and J genes are TRBV7-9 and TRBJ2-7; 8 nucleotides align to TRBD2. This CDR3 has 14 amino acids. After removal of 7 bases from V and 3 bases from J, the junction contained 8 bases not matched to a gene. Germline CDR1 is SEHNR and CDR2 is FQNEAQ (reference sequence). DNA for the CDR3: TGTGCCAGCACACCCCCGGGACTAGTCTACGAGCAGTACTTC. It is translated as CASTPPGLVYEQYF. The full variable domain, in which reference TRBV7-9 and TRBJ2-7 provide the parts outside the CDR3, is DTGVSQNPRHKITKRGQNVTFRCDPISEHNRLYWYRQTLGQGPEFLTYFQNEAQLEKSRLLSDRFSAERPKGSFSTLEIQRTEQGDSAMYLCASTPPGLVYEQYFGPGTRLTVT.

The chain carries TRBV5-6 and TRBJ2-6; D perhaps matches TRBD2 (5 bases). The CDR3 is 16 amino acids. Germline values: CDR1 SGHDT, CDR2 YYEEEE. V gave up 3 bases and J gave up 1 base, with 11 bases separating them. CDR3 nucleotide sequence: TGTGCCAGCAGCTACCTGTCGGGATCTGGGGCCAACGTCCTGACTTTC. Amino acids: CASSYLSGSGANVLTF. The complete variable domain, with remaining parts taken from reference TRBV5-6 and TRBJ2-6, reads DAGVTQSPTHLIKTRGQQVTLRCSPKSGHDTVSWYQQALGQGPQFIFQYYEEEERQRGNFPDRFSGHQFPNYSSELNVNALLLGDSALYLCASSYLSGSGANVLTFGAGSRLTVL.

The chain uses TRBV29-1 and TRBJ2-7, with D uncertain. Germline-derived CDR1 and CDR2 are SQVTM and ANQGSEA. The CDR3 contains 13 residues. Trimming stripped 4 bases from V and 3 bases from J, with 13 bases between. CDR3 region: CSVAKALLYEQYF. The CDR3 bases are TGCAGCGTTGCCAAGGCCCTCCTCTACGAGCAGTACTTC.

The chain employs TRBV14 and TRBJ1-1; maybe TRBD1 (6 bases). The CDR3 loop spans 15 amino acids. The germline V gene encodes CDR1 SGHDN and CDR2 FVKESK. Trimming took off 5 bases at V and 1 base at J, with 14 bases between the two ends. The CDR3 coding sequence is TGTGCCAGCAGCAGACCGACAGGATCGAACACTGAAGCTTTCTTT. It yields the protein CASSRPTGSNTEAFF.

The chain is built from TRBV15 and TRBJ2-2; tentatively, D is TRBD1 (6 bases). CDR1 and CDR2 from the germline V gene are LNHNV and YYDKDF (reference sequence). This CDR3 comprises 15 residues. Trimming took 1 base from V and 2 from J, leaving 8 bases between them. CDR3 protein: CATSRAGVNTGELFF. The CDR3 DNA sequence: TGTGCCACCAGCAGAGCAGGGGTAAACACCGGGGAGCTGTTTTTT. Complete variable domain (other parts from reference TRBV15 and TRBJ2-2): DAMVIQNPRYQVTQFGKPVTLSCSQTLNHNVMYWYQQKSSQAPKLLFHYYDKDFNNEADTPDNFQSRRPNTSFCFLDIRSPGLGDTAMYLCATSRAGVNTGELFFGEGSRLTVL.

Remarks on this clone: Other DNA sequences within the sample encode an identical CDR3. CDR3 nucleotides: TGTGCCAGTAGTATAGGCGGCTCTGGAAACACCATATATTTT. Translated, it gives CASSIGGSGNTIYF. The chain uses TRBV19 and TRBJ1-3, with D uncertain. Germline V gene sequence: CDR1 LNHDA, CDR2 SQIVND (reference sequence). This CDR3 comprises 14 residues. V dropped 1 base and J dropped 0 bases, with 4 bases sitting between them.

The chain links TRBV5-1 to TRBJ1-2; 10 bases agree with TRBD1. CDR1 is SGHRS, CDR2 YFSETQ, per germline. Germline trimming cut 4 bases from V and 6 bases from J; bases unmatched to any gene: 3. The CDR3 has 13 residues. CDR3 bases: TGCGCCAGCAGCATCGGACAGGGGGATGGCTACACCTTC. Its protein product is CASSIGQGDGYTF.

The chain is built from TRBV6-4 and TRBJ1-1; 10 bases match TRBD1. This CDR3 is built from 16 residues. Germline lookup yields CDR1 MRHNA and CDR2 SNTAGT. Trimming at V came to 4 bases and at J to 6 bases, leaving 11 bases not matched to a gene. The CDR3 DNA follows: TGTGCCAGCAGTGTGACAGGGGGCCTCCCGAGCTCTGAAGCTTTCTTT. It specifies CASSVTGGLPSSEAFF.

This clone came up once. This chain links TRBV11-3 with TRBJ2-3; TRBD2 matches at 7 bases. This CDR3 contains 16 residues. Germline CDR1 and CDR2: SGHNT and YENEEA. V shed 2 bases, J shed 4 bases, and the junction held 9 bases outside the gene matches. The CDR3 region has the DNA TGTGCCAGCAGCTTATCGGCGGGACTACGGTCAGATACGCAGTATTTT. This codes for CASSLSAGLRSDTQYF.

The rearrangement joins TRBV4-1 to TRBJ1-1, with D possibly TRBD1 on 6 matching bases. The germline gives CDR1 MGHRA, CDR2 YSYEKL. V was trimmed by 3 bases and J by 5 bases, leaving 16 bases between them. There are 15 residues in the CDR3. Here the CDR3 DNA reads TGCGCCAGCAGCCATTCGAGGACAGTGAGAACTGAAGCTTTCTTT. It specifies CASSHSRTVRTEAFF.

The V gene is TRBV16, the J gene TRBJ2-7; either TRBD1 or TRBD2 may fit D (5 bases each). Per the germline V gene, CDR1 is KGHSY and CDR2 is FQNENV. The CDR3 loop spans 13 amino acids. V gave up 4 bases and J gave up 5 bases, with 12 bases separating them. CDR3 coding DNA: TGTGCCAGCAGCCCTAAAGTGGGGGACGAGCAGTACTTC. Translated, it gives CASSPKVGDEQYF.

The DNA of the CDR3 is TGCGCCAGCAGCTTGGCAGGCGAAGATAACTATGGCTACACCTTC. It codes for CASSLAGEDNYGYTF. The V call is TRBV5-1, the J call TRBJ1-2; D is uncertain. This CDR3 spans 15 amino acids. Trimming left V 0 bases short and J 1 base short, with 10 bases between. Looked up from germline, CDR1 is SGHRS and CDR2 is YFSETQ.

The chain links TRBV19 to TRBJ2-5, with 13 bases aligning to TRBD2. CDR1 LNHDA and CDR2 SQIVND come from the germline V gene (reference sequence). The CDR3 length is 17 residues. J lost 4 bases, V lost 4 bases, and 9 bases had no gene match. The CDR3 DNA reads as TGTGCCAGTAGTAGCCTCCGACTAGCGGGGGGAGGAGAGACCCAGTACTTC. This translates into CASSSLRLAGGGETQYF.

The rearrangement links TRBV4-1 to TRBJ2-1; 9 bases map to TRBD2. Germline assignment: CDR1 MGHRA and CDR2 YSYEKL. J was trimmed by 7 bases and V by 2 bases; bases with no gene match: 15. The CDR3 is made up of 18 amino acids. The CDR3: CASSQPLYRTSEKNEQFF. The CDR3 region has the DNA TGCGCCAGCAGCCAACCGCTGTATAGGACTAGCGAGAAAAATGAGCAGTTCTTC.

The V and J genes are TRBV5-5 and TRBJ1-1; D might be TRBD1 (5 bases). The ends were cut back, 1 base at V and 4 bases at J, with 8 bases in the middle. CDR1 is SGHKS and CDR2 is YYEKEE in the germline V gene (reference sequence). The CDR3 is made up of 13 amino acids. The CDR3 DNA reads TGTGCCAGCAGCTTGTGGGGGGGCACTGAAGCTTTCTTT. It codes for CASSLWGGTEAFF.